This T cell receptor (beta chain) was sequenced during a study of OX40 agonist ivuxolimab in advanced cancers. In the study overall: The costimulatory receptor OX40 (CD134) was targeted by ivuxolimab, a fully human IgG2 agonistic monoclonal antibody. Three dose-escalation patients achieved partial responses, one with hepatocellular carcinoma and two with cutaneous melanoma. Patients were allowed to have had prior anti-PD-1, anti-PD-L1 or anti-CTLA-4 therapy, and about 40% of the dose-escalation patients had been treated with checkpoint inhibitors. Of the approximately 54 dose-escalation patients, hepatocellular carcinoma was present in around 20, melanoma in around 15, renal cell carcinoma in 9 and head and neck cancer in 9. In the dose-escalation cohort, 82.7% of patients were male, and the mean age was around 60 years, with a range of about 23 to 80. Peripheral TCRbeta sequencing was intended to test whether TCR sequence diversity was altered and clonal T-cell expansion was caused by ivuxolimab. The paper covers the monotherapy dose-escalation part of the phase I ivuxolimab trial, which included N of about 51 patients. Intravenous ivuxolimab was administered to patients every 2 weeks at six dose levels: 0.01, 0.1, 0.3, 1.5, 3 and 10 mg/kg. Broad study findings and their caveats: Low levels of normalized T-cell clonal expansion were also seen in some patients who did not respond. Clonal expansion of both CD4+ and CD8+ blood T cells was observed from baseline to week 6 at doses 0.1 to 3.0 mg/kg. In partial responders in the 0.1-3.0 mg/kg groups, normalized peripheral clonal expansion was found to be among the lowest, especially among CD8+ T cells. Antigen specificity was not determined for the clonally expanded peripheral T cells. On average, CD8+ T cells showed more expanded clones than CD4+ T cells after ivuxolimab.

On this clone itself: The antigen it binds to is not known. No qualities accompany the bases; no much larger clone lies one base away.

Patients with a history of autoimmune disease or receiving systemic immunosuppression were excluded from the trial. In every dose cohort, peripheral blood was drawn for TCR sequencing at baseline, cycle 4 day 1, and cycle 7 day 1. Samples came from an open-label, multicenter, first-in-human phase I dose-escalation trial of ivuxolimab. The trial enrolled adults with locally advanced or metastatic head and neck squamous cell, hepatocellular, melanoma or renal cell carcinoma. CD4+ and CD8+ T cells were sorted separately from peripheral blood before TCR sequencing. To sequence the TCRbeta CDR3 region, genomic DNA was isolated from the sorted cells. The immunoSEQ Assay was used for sequencing of TCRbeta CDR3 regions. What TCRdb holds here is the immuneACCESS table cut down to in-frame rearrangements. Part of the clones is not present; checked against another copy, under half of the missing clones reflect an unresolved V gene, and the others are unexplained. Recorded for this sample are more than 75,000 clones; around 85% of them occurred a single time. Clones ranked in the top ten supply around 0.2% of the sample.

For CDR1 and CDR2, the germline V gene (reference sequence) lists LNHDA and SQIVND. Trimming leaves V shorter by 4 bases and J shorter by 5 bases, with the junction holding 7 bases beyond the gene matches. The cysteine opens and the phenylalanine closes a CDR3 of 14 amino acids. Here the CDR3 DNA is all that survives: 42 bases in frame from base 1. The input for sequencing was CD4+ or CD8+ T cells sorted from blood, taken in a trial of the OX40 agonist ivuxolimab. The rearrangement combines TRBV19 with TRBJ1-2; a stretch of 7 junction bases matches TRBD1. This receptor was taken from an adult with an advanced solid tumor such as melanoma, head and neck, liver or kidney cancer. Here is the DNA: TGTGCCAGTAGTACCAGACAGGGAGGGTATGGCTACACCTTC. This encodes CASSTRQGGYGYTF.